This TCR beta chain was sequenced in a study of CD4+ T cells in melanoma. Whole-study results and caveats: In melanoma, neoantigen-specific CD4+ T cells reportedly differed in differentiation state.

As for this clone: The antigen remains undetermined. Other DNA variants within this sample encode the same CDR3.

Clones were sequenced by immunoSEQ multiplex PCR, and TCRdb holds only the in-frame ones, with some missing. The table lists some 10,000 clones, over 55% of them singletons. The receptor comes from a human donor with melanoma. The source material was cells from a culture (not recorded whether cultured in vitro).

CDR3: CASSVGVGGGRTDTQYF. As DNA, the CDR3 is TGTGCCAGCAGCGTAGGGGTCGGCGGGGGTCGGACAGATACGCAGTATTTT. The chain recombines TRBV9 with TRBJ2-3; 7 nucleotides align to TRBD2. The CDR3 extends over 17 amino acids. Looked up from germline, CDR1 is SGDLS and CDR2 is YYNGEE. V shed 0 bases, J shed 3 bases, and the junction held 10 bases outside the gene matches. The whole variable domain, remainder taken from reference TRBV9 and TRBJ2-3, is DSGVTQTPKHLITATGQRVTLRCSPRSGDLSVYWYQQSLDQGLQFLIQYYNGEERAKGNILERFSAQQFPDLHSELNLSSLELGDSALYFCASSVGVGGGRTDTQYFGPGTRLTVL.